Included here is one T cell receptor (beta chain) sequence, with context. This sample stems from a study of T-cell memory formation after mild COVID-19. TCRdb passed the 5' RACE reads through MiXCR, listing each CDR3 protein once. The sample has fewer than 650,000 distinct CDR3 sequences, 15% to 20% seen once. The CDR3 runs 17 residues. The V and J ends lost 0 bases and 2 bases respectively, with 11 bases between them. Germline CDR1 reads MNHEY; CDR2 reads SVGAGI. The V gene is TRBV6-5, the J gene TRBJ1-6; D is unclear. The receptor's source is an adult woman who had mild COVID-19 (a few samples of this study predate the infection). Cell type and time point are not known. Sequencing was done on a sample of PBMCs or a T cell subset sorted from them (not recorded which). CDR3 loop: CASSYSISRTYNSPLHF. The CDR3 region has the DNA TGTGCCAGCAGTTACTCGATTTCCCGGACCTATAATTCACCCCTCCACTTT.